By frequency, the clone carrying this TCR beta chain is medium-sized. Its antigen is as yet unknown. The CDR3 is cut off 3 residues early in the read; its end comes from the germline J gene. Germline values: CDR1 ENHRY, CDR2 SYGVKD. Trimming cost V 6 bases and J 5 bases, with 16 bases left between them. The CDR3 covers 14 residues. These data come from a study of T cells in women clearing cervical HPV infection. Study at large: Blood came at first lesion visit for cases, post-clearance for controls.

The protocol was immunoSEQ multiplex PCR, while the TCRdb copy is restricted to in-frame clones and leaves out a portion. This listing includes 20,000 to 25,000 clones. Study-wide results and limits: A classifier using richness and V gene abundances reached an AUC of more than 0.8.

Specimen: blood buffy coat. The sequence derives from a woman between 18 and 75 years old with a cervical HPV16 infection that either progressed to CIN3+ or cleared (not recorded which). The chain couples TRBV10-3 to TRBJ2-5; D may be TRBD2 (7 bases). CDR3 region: CAIRAGGAFETQYF. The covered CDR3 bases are TGTGCCATCAGGGCTGGGGGGGCCTTTGAGACC.